This record looks at one T cell receptor (beta chain) sequence and its context. Antigen specificity is unknown. The CDR3 has 12 residues. This record belongs to a study of T cells in tuberculosis. Overall study: A South African cohort included IGRA-negative adolescents, latently infected IGRA-positive adolescents and adults with active tuberculosis.

Profiled with immunoSEQ multiplex PCR; TCRdb holds only in-frame clones, not every one. The sample lists 26,000 or so clones, about 90% occurring once. General study points: The TCR-beta difference was not significant; alpha differences partly reflected length.

The sequence derives from a donor between 10 and 29 years old with latent tuberculosis or without tuberculosis infection. Material: PBMCs. The rearrangement uses TRBV21-1 and TRBJ2-5; the table assigns TRBD2, which was not confirmed against the DNA. TRBV21-1 is a known pseudogene. DNA of the CDR3: TGTGCCAGCCGGGGGAGCCAAGAGACCCAGTACTTC. The encoded protein is CASRGSQETQYF.